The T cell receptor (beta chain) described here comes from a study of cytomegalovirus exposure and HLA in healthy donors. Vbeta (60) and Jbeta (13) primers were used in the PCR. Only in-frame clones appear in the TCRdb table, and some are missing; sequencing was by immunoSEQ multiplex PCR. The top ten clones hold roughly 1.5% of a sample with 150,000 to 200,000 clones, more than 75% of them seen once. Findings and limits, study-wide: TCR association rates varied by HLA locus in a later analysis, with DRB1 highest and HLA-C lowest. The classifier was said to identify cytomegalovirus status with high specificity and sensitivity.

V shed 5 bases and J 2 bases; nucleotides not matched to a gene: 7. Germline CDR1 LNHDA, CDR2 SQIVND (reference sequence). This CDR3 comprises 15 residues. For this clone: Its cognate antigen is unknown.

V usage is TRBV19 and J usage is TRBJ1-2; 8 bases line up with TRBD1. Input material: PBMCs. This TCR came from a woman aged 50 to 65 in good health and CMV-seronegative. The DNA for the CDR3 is TGTGCCAGTAGTGGGAGACAGGGGAGGAACTATGGCTACACCTTC. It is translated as CASSGRQGRNYGYTF.